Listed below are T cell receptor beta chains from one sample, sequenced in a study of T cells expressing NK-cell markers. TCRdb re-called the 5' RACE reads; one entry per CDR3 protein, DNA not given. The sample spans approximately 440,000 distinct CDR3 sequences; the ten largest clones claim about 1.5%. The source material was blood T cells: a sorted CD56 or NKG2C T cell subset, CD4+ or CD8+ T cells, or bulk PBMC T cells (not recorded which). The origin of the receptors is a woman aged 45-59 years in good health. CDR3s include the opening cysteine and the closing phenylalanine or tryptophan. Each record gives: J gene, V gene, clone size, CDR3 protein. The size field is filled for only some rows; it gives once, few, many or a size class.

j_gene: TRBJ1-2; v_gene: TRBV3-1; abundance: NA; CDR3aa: CASRPQGARGYTF
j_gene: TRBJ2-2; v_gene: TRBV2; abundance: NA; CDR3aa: CASSDGAGRTGELFF
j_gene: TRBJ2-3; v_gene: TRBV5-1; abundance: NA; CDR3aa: CASSFGIRGGTTDTQYF
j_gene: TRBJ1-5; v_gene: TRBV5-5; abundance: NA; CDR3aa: CASSLYRDAQPQHF
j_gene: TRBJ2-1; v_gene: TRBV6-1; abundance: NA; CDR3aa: CATIRLAGVNDEQFF
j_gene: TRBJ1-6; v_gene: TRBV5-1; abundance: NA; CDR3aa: CASSFLDNSPLHF
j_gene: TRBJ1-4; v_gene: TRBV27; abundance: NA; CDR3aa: CASKSDVREKLFF
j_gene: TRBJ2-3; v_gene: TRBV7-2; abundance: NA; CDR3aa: CASSLVGGISTDTQYF
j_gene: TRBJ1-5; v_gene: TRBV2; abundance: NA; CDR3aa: CASSEARQGAGQPQHF
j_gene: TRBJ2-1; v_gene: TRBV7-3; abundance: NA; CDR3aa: CASSLETSAYNEQFF
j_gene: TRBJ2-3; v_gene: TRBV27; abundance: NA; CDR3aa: CASSLSGTSGRATDTQYF
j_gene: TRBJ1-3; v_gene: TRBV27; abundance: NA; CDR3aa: CASIWCRESGNTIYF
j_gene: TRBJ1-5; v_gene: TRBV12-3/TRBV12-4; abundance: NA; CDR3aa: CASSFAGTGLYSNQPQHF
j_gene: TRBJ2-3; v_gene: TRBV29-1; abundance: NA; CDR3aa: CSVEDLGLAGDTQYF
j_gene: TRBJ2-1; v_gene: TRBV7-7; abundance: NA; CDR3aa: CASSSGLLAGGPRNEQFF
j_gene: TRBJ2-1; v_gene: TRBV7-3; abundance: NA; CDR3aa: CASSLIPGLAPYNEQFF
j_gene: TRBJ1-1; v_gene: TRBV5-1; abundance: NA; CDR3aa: CASSLRWQGAEAFF
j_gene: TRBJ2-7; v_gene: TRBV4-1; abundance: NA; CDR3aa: CASSQPTVNYEQYF
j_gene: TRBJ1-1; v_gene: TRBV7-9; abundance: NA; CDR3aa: CASSPNRGRGGTEAFF
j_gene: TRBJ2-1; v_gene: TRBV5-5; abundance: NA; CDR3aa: CASSHSSNNEQFF
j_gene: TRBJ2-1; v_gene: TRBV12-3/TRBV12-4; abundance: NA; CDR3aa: CASKTELAGGIEDEQFF
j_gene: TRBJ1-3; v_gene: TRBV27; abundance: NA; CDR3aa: CASQNFGGNTIYF
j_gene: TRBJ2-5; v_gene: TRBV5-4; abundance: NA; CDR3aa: CASSFGIDPGAETQYF
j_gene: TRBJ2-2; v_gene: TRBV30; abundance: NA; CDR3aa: CAWSVPRQPSYLAGELFF
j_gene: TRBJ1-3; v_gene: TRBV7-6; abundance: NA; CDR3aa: CASSLQTGRDTIYF
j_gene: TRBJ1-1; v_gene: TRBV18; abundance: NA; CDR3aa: CASSPRGQRDTEAFF
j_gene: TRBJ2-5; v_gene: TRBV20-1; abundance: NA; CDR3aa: CSARPSVWETQYF
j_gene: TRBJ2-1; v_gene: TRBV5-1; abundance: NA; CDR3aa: CASSLAGGPSYNEQFF
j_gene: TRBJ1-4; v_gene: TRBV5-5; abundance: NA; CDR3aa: CASSDKSSTNEKLFF
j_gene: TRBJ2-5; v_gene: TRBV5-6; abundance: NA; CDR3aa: CASSLDRSQETQYF
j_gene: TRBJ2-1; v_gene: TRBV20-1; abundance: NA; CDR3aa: CSARLSAGYNEQFF
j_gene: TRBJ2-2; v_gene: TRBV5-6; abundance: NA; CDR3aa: CASSFGLAANTGELFF
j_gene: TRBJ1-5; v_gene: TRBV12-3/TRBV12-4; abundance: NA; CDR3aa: CASNRQGFNQPQHF
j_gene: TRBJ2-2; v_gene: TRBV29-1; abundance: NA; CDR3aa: CSVSRAGGVGELFF
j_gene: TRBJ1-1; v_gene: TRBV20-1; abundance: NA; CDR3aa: CSAVGTATEAFF
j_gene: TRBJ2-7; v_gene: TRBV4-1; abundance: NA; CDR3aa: CASSQVNSYSYEQYF
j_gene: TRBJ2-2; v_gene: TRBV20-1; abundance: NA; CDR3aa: CSARSRTSGPTGELFF
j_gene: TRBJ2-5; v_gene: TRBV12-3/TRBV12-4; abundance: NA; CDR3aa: CASRIIGLETQYF
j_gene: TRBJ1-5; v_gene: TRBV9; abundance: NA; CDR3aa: CASSRGVSQPQHF
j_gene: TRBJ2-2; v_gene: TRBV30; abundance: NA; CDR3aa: CASTPGSNTGELFF
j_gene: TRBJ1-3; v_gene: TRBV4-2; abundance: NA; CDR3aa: CASSQDFRGGRNTIYF
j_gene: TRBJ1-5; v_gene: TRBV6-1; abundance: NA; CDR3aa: CASSAGQGWPQHF
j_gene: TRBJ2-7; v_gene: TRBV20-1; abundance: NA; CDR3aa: CSASQRKSSYEQYF
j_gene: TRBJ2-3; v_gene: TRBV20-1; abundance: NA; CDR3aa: CSANLPNGDTQYF
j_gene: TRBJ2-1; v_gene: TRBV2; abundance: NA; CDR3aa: CASSPVGGKSYNEQFF
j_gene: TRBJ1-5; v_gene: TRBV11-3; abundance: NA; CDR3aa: CASSPGSGQPQHF
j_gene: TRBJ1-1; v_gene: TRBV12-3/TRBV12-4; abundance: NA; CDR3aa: CASSSRDRKMNTEAFF
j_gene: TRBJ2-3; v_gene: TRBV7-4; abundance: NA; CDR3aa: CARRDRGLTDTQYF
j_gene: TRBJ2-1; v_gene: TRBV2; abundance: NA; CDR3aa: CASSRPRSEQFF
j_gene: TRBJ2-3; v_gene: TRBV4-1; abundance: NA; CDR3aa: CASSQDGQVGNTQYF
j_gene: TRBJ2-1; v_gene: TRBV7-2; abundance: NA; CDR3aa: CASSDSGRAQNEQFF
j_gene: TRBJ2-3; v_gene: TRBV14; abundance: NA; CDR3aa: CASSRPGQGARDTQYF
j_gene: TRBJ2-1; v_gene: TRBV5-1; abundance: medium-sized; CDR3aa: CASSSLAGANNEQFF
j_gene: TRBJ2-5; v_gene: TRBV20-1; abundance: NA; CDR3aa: CSAPLLADQETQYF
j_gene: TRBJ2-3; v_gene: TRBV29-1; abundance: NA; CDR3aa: CSGTSLTDTQYF